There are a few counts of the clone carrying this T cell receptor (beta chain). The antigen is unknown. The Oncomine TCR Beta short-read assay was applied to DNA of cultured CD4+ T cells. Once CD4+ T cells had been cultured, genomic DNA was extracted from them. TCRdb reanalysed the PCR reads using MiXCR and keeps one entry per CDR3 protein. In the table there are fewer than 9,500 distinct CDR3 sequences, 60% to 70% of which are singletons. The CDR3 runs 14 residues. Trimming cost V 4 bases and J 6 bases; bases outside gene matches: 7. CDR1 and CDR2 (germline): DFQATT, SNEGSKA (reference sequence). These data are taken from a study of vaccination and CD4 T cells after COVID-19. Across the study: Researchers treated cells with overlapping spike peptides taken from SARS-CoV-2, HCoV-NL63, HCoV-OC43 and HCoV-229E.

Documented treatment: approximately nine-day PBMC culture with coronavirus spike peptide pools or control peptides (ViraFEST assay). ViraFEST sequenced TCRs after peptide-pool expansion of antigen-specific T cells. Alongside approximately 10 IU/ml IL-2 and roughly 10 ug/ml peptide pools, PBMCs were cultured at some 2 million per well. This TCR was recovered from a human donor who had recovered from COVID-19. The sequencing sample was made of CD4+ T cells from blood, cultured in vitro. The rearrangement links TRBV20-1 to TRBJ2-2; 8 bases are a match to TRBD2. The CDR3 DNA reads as TGCAGTGCTACGGAGCGGGAGTGGGCCGGGGAGCTGTTTTTT. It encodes CSATEREWAGELFF.